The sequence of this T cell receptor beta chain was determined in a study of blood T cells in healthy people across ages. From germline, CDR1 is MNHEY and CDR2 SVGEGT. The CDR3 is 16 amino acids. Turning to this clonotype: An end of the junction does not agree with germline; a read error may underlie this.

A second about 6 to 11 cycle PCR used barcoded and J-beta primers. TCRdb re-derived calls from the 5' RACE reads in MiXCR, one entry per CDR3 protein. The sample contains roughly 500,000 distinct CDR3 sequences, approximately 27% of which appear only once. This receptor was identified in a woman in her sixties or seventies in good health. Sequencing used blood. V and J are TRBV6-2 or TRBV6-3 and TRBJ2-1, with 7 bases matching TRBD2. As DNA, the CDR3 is TGTGCCAGCAGTGACTCCCCCGGGGGAGGGCGGAATGAGCAGTTCTTC. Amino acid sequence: CASSDSPGGGRNEQFF.